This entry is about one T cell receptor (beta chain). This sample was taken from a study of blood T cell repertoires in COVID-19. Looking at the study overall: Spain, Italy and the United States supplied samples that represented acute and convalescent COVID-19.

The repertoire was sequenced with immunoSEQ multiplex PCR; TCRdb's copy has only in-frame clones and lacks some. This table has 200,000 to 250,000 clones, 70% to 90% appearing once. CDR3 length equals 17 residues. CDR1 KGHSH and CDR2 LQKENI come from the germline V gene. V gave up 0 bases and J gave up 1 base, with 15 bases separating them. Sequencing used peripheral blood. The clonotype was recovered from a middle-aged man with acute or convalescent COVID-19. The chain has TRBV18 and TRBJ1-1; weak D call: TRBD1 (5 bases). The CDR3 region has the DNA TGTGCCAGCTCACCACCGGGGAGGGCAGGGAGGAACACTGAAGCTTTCTTT. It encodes CASSPPGRAGRNTEAFF.